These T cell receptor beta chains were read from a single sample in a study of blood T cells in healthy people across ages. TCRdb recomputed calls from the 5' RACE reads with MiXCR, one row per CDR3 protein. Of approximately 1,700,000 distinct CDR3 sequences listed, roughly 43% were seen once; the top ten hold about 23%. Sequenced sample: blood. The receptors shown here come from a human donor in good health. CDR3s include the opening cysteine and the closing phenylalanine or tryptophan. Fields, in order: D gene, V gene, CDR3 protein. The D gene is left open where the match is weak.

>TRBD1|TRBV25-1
CASSGQGGHTEAFF
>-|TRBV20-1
CSAIGQFGGTDTQYF
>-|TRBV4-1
CASSQEGPNEKLFF
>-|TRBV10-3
CAIQGGPNSPLHF
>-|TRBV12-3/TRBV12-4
CASSLVLGSNQPQHF
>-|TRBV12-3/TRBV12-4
CASSSGPPLTDTQYF
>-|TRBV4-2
CASSQLSEPNYGYTF
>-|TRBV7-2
CASGQSAEQYF
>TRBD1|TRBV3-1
CASSQASGQGVNEQYF
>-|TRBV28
CASSLREILFYEQYF
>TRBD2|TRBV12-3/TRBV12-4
CASSSSGAGGEQFF
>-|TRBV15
CATSRDLTLNTEAFF
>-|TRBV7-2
CASSLETAKYNEQFF
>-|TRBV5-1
CASNRDFDFYEQYF
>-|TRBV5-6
CASSHPGRGSYTDTQYF
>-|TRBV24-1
CATSDYRGGGAYEQFF
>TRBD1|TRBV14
CASSQGTGEAEQFF
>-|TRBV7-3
CASSPRGPTNTGELFF
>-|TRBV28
CASSIPGTIPYEQYF
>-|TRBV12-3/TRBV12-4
CASSGMGIQETQYF
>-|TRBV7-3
CASSPGHLDEQFF
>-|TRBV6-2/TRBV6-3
CASRGLMFGTQYF
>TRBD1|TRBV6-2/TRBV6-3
CARLPGQGLFRYYGYTF
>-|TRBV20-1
CSARDRDVFGNSPPHF
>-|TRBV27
CASSMRGGAVSTDTQYF
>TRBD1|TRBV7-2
CASSLRPGGPQETQYF
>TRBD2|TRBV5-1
CASSLRGGGREEQYF
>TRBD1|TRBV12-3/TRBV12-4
CASSLTGDLPQHF
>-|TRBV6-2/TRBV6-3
CASNYELGGTNIQYF
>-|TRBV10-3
CAISGDGYYNEQFF
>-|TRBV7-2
CASSLVVYSNQPQHF
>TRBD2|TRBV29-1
CSVPVLAGAYEQYF
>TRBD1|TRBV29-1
CSVEQGARGETQYF
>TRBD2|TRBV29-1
CSVEEGGGAFVYNEQFF
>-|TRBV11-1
CASSLMRNPSGDTQYF
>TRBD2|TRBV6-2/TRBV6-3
CASSVGTTRFLETQYF
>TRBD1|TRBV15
CATSRETGFYGYTF
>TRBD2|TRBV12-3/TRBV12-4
CASSLTSGMRDEQFF
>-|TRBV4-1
CASSLEQGATYEQYF
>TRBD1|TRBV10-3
CAISEQGSDSNQPQHF
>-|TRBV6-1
CASRMDSGGYTF
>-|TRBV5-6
CASSPYRQGGIDIQYF
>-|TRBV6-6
CASSYSQGRFSNQPQHF
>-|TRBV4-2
CASSQESAAYEQYF
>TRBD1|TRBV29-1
CSVEGQGYEQFF
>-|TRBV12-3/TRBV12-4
CASSLGGAKYYEQYF
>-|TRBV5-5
CASSPVRGGETQYF
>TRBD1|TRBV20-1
CSAREEGARGYTF
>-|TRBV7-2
CAGSLVGTQDQYF
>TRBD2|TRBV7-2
CASSLGSGLGLDTQYF
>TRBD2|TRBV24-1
CATSDSIAGVYNEQFF
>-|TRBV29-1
CSVDSGVHGYTF
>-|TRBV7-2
CASSLAGRTTYGYTF
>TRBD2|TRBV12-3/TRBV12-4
CASSAKRGSHEQYF
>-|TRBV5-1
CASSLSAGNNQPQHF
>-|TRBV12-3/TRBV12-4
CASSAIGTFNEQYF